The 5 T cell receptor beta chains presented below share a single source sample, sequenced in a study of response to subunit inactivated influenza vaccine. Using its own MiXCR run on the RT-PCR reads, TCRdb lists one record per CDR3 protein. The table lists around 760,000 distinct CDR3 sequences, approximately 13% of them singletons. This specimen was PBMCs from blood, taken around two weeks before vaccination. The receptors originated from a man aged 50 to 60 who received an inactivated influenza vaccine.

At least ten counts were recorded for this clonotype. The CDR3 reads CASSGQGYTEAFF. CDR3 nucleotides: TGTGCCAGTAGTGGACAGGGGTACACTGAAGCTTTCTTT. The V call is TRBV19, the J call TRBJ1-1; 9 positions agree with TRBD1. The CDR3 is 13 amino acids. V was pared by 5 bases and J by 3 bases, with 1 base of the junction left unmatched. Germline CDR1 LNHDA, CDR2 SQIVND (reference sequence). The full variable domain, rest sourced from reference TRBV19 and TRBJ1-1, is DGGITQSPKYLFRKEGQNVTLSCEQNLNHDAMYWYRQDPGQGLRLIYYSQIVNDFQKGDIAEGYSVSREKKESFPLTVTSAQKNPTAFYLCASSGQGYTEAFFGQGTRLTVV.

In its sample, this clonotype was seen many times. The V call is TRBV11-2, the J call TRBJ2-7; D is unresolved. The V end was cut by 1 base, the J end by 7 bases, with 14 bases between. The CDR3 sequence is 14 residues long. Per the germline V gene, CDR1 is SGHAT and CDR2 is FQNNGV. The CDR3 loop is CASSLALASREQYF. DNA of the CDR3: TGTGCCAGCAGCTTAGCCCTTGCAAGCCGGGAGCAGTACTTC.

The CDR3 coding sequence is TGTGCCAGCAGCTCCACGGACGGCACCTACGAGCAGTACTTC. Its protein product is CASSSTDGTYEQYF. This chain uses TRBV6-2 or TRBV6-3 with TRBJ2-7, with D uncertain. From germline, CDR1 is MNHEY and CDR2 SVGEGT. The V end was cut by 6 bases, the J end by 2 bases, with 14 bases between. This CDR3 has 14 residues.

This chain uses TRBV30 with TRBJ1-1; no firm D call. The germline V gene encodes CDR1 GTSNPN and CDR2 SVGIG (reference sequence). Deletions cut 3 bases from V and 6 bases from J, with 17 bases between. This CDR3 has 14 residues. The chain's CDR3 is CAWRAPSITAEAFF. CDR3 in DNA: TGTGCCTGGAGGGCCCCATCTATAACCGCTGAAGCTTTCTTT. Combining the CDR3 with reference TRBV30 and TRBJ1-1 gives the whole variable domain SQTIHQWPATLVQPVGSPLSLECTVEGTSNPNLYWYRQAAGRGLQLLFYSVGIGQISSEVPQNLSASRPQDRQFILSSKKLLLSDSGFYLCAWRAPSITAEAFFGQGTRLTVV.

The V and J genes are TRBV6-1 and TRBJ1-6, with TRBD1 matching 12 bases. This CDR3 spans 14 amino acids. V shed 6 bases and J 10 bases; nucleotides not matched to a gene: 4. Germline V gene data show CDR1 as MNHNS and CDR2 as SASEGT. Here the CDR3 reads CASRAGTGGSPLHF. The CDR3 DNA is TGTGCCAGCAGGGCCGGGACAGGGGGCTCACCCCTCCACTTT.